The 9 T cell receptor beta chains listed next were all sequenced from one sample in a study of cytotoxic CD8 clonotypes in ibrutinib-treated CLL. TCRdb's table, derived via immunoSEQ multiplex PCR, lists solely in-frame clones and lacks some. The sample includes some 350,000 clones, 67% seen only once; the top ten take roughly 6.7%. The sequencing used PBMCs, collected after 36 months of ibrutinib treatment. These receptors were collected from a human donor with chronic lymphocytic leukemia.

The CDR3 DNA follows: TGTGCCAGCAGCGTCGGGACGACGGTTGGGAACACCGGGGAGCTGTTTTTT. Residues: CASSVGTTVGNTGELFF. The chain has TRBV7-6 and TRBJ2-2; either TRBD1 or TRBD2 may fit D (5 bases each). The CDR3 spans 17 residues. V was trimmed by 5 bases and J by 1 base, leaving 17 bases between them. Germline values: CDR1 SGHVS, CDR2 FNYEAQ.

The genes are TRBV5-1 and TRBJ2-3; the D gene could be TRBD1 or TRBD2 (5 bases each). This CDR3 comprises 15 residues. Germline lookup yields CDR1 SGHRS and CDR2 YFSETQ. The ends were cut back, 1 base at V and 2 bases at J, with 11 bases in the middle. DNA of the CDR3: TGCGCCAGCAGCTTGAACCTGGGGGACACAGATACGCAGTATTTT. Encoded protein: CASSLNLGDTDTQYF.

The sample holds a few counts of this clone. The CDR3 sequence is CSARLAGGGTQYF. The CDR3 nucleotides are TGCAGCGCCCGACTAGCGGGAGGAGGGACCCAGTACTTC. The chain has TRBV29-1 and TRBJ2-5; TRBD2 matches at 13 bases. This CDR3 has 13 amino acids. V was pared by 7 bases and J by 7 bases, with 6 bases of the junction left unmatched. The germline V gene has CDR1 SQVTM and CDR2 ANQGSEA. The full variable domain, in which reference TRBV29-1 and TRBJ2-5 provide the parts outside the CDR3, is SAVISQKPSRDICQRGTSLTIQCQVDSQVTMMFWYRQQPGQSLTLIATANQGSEATYESGFVIDKFPISRPNLTFSTLTVSNMSPEDSSIYLCSARLAGGGTQYFGPGTRLLVL.

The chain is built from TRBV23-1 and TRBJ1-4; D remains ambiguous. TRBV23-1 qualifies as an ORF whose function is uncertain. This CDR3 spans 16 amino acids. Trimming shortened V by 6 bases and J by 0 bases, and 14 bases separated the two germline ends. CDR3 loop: CASSLPGRATNEKLFF. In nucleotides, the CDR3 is TGCGCCAGCAGCCTACCCGGGAGAGCAACTAATGAAAAACTGTTTTTT.

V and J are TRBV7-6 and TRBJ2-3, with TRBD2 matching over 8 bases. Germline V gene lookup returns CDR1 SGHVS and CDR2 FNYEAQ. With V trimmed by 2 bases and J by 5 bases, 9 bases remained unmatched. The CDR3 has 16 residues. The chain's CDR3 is CASSLLGGAGVDTQYF. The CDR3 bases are TGTGCCAGCAGCTTACTGGGGGGAGCGGGAGTAGATACGCAGTATTTT. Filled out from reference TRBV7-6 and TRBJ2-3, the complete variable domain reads GAGVSQSPRYKVTKRGQDVALRCDPISGHVSLYWYRQALGQGPEFLTYFNYEAQQDKSGLPNDRFSAERPEGSISTLTIQRTEQRDSAMYRCASSLLGGAGVDTQYFGPGTRLTVL.

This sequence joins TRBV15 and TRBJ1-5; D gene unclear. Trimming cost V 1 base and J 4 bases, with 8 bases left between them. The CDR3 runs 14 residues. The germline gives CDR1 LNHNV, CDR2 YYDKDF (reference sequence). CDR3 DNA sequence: TGTGCCACCAGCAGAGGCAGATTTAATCAGCCCCAGCATTTT. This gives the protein CATSRGRFNQPQHF.

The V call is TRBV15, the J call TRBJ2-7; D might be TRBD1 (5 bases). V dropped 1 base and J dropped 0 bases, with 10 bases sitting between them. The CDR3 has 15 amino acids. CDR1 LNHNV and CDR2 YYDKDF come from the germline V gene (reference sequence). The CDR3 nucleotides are TGTGCCACCAGCAGAGTTTGGCAGGGCTCCTACGAGCAGTACTTC. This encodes CATSRVWQGSYEQYF.

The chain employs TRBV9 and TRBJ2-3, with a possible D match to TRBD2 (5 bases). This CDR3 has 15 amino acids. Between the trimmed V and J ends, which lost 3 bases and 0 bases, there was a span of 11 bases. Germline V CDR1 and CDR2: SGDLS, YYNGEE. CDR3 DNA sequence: TGTGCCAGCAGCGAGGACTTAACTAGCACAGATACGCAGTATTTT. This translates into CASSEDLTSTDTQYF.

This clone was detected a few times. The chain's CDR3 is CASTATGGTRLAGARDEQFF. In DNA form, the CDR3 reads TGTGCCAGCACCGCCACAGGGGGAACTCGACTAGCGGGAGCAAGGGATGAGCAGTTCTTC. The chain couples TRBV28 to TRBJ2-1; 12 bases map to TRBD2. Looked up from germline, CDR1 is MDHEN and CDR2 is SYDVKM. The CDR3 covers 20 residues. The V and J ends lost 7 bases and 8 bases, in that order; junction bases with no gene match: 24. Complete variable domain (other parts from reference TRBV28 and TRBJ2-1): DVKVTQSSRYLVKRTGEKVFLECVQDMDHENMFWYRQDPGLGLRLIYFSYDVKMKEKGDIPEGYSVSREKKERFSLILESASTNQTSMYLCASTATGGTRLAGARDEQFFGPGTRLTVL.